These 5 T cell receptor beta chains came from one sample sequenced in a study of blood T cell repertoires in COVID-19. Generated by immunoSEQ multiplex PCR, the TCRdb table keeps only in-frame clones and is missing some. The table includes hundreds of thousands of clones, around 85% detected once. The sequencing sample was made of PBMCs or T cells enriched from blood (not recorded which). These receptors were taken from a woman aged 25 to 39 who had been exposed to COVID-19.

The chain uses TRBV5-1 and TRBJ2-1; perhaps TRBD1 as D (6 bases). Germline V gene data show CDR1 as SGHRS and CDR2 as YFSETQ. V was cut by 0 bases and J by 6 bases, with 13 bases left in between. The CDR3 spans 15 residues. CDR3 region: CASSLVVLQGNEQFF. As DNA, the CDR3 is TGCGCCAGCAGCTTGGTTGTCCTACAGGGCAATGAGCAGTTCTTC.

This chain uses TRBV27 with TRBJ2-2; D is perhaps TRBD1 (6 bases). CDR1 MNHEY and CDR2 SMNVEV come from the germline V gene (reference sequence). With 8 bases removed from V and 1 base from J, the gap between germline ends came to 20 bases. This CDR3 spans 17 amino acids. CDR3 region: CASRYSQGTGNTGELFF. The CDR3 nucleotides are TGTGCCAGCCGTTACTCCCAGGGGACCGGGAACACCGGGGAGCTGTTTTTT.

This clone came up a few times. This sequence joins TRBV29-1 and TRBJ2-7; possible D gene TRBD2, 5 bases. Trimming took 4 bases from V and 0 from J, leaving 7 bases between them. Germline lookup yields CDR1 SQVTM and CDR2 ANQGSEA. The CDR3 spans 12 residues. For the CDR3, the DNA is TGCAGCGTTGGAGGGTTCTCCTACGAGCAGTACTTC. It translates to CSVGGFSYEQYF.

V and J are TRBV7-3 and TRBJ2-6, with D possibly being TRBD1 (5 bases). Germline assignment: CDR1 SGHTA and CDR2 FQGTGA. Between the trimmed V and J ends, which lost 2 bases and 5 bases, there was a span of 10 bases. There are 15 residues in the CDR3. CDR3 sequence reads: CASSLEGAWANVLTF. The CDR3 DNA reads TGTGCCAGCAGCTTAGAAGGGGCCTGGGCCAACGTCCTGACTTTC.

The V and J genes are TRBV21-1 and TRBJ1-3; the D call TRBD1 from the table was never checked on the DNA. TRBV21-1 is given as a pseudogene. There are 21 residues in the CDR3. CDR3 region: CASSWGPDRRGGGVYRNTIYF. The CDR3 DNA reads TGTGCCAGCAGTTGGGGCCCGGACCGACGAGGAGGGGGCGTTTACAGAAACACCATATATTTT.